The rows below give T cell receptor beta chains drawn from one sample of a study of cytomegalovirus exposure and HLA in healthy donors. Libraries were prepared by immunoSEQ multiplex PCR; TCRdb keeps only in-frame clonotypes and omits some of them. The data contain more than 300,000 clones, about nine tenths of them singletons. The sequenced sample was PBMCs. These receptors originate from a woman between 18 and 29 years old in good health and CMV-seronegative. CDR3s include the opening cysteine and the closing phenylalanine or tryptophan. The D gene is left open where the match is weak. Only part of the rows carry a size: once, few, many, or a class if the clone is expanded.

v_gene	j_gene	d_gene	len	abundance	CDR3aa	CDR3nt
TRBV2	TRBJ2-7	.	13	.	CASTPHQGSEQYF	TGTGCCAGCACTCCCCACCAGGGATCCGAGCAGTACTTC
TRBV7-9	TRBJ2-7	TRBD1	15	.	CASSPTDRVGYEQYF	TGTGCCAGCAGCCCAACGGACAGGGTGGGCTACGAGCAGTACTTC
TRBV27	TRBJ2-5	.	16	.	CASSLSAARGEETQYF	TGTGCCAGCAGTTTATCGGCGGCCAGGGGAGAGGAGACCCAGTACTTC
TRBV27	TRBJ1-1	.	15	.	CASRPWGEANTEAFF	TGTGCCAGCAGGCCTTGGGGGGAGGCGAACACTGAAGCTTTCTTT
TRBV5-4	TRBJ2-7	TRBD1	13	.	CASSTGGKYEQYF	TGTGCCAGCAGCACAGGGGGCAAATACGAGCAGTACTTC
TRBV4-1	TRBJ2-5	TRBD1	13	.	CASSQAGGETQYF	TGCGCCAGCAGCCAAGCAGGGGGAGAGACCCAGTACTTC
TRBV5-1	TRBJ2-5	.	14	.	CASSLDGPGGTQYF	TGCGCCAGCAGCTTGGACGGCCCCGGCGGGACCCAGTACTTC
TRBV6-5	TRBJ1-2	TRBD1	15	.	CASSYSKGAFYGYTF	TGTGCCAGCAGTTACTCGAAGGGGGCCTTCTATGGCTACACCTTC
TRBV10-3	TRBJ1-1	TRBD1	14	.	CAISQTGGNTEAFF	TGTGCCATCAGCCAGACAGGGGGCAATACTGAAGCTTTCTTT
TRBV2	TRBJ1-4	.	13	.	CASTGWTNEKLFF	TGTGCCAGCACGGGTTGGACTAATGAAAAACTGTTTTTT
TRBV29-1	TRBJ2-2	.	15	.	CSVVPEGGWTGELFF	TGCAGCGTCGTACCGGAGGGTGGGTGGACCGGGGAGCTGTTTTTT
TRBV6-4	TRBJ2-3	.	14	.	CASTWGGQTDTQYF	TGTGCCAGCACCTGGGGGGGGCAGACAGATACGCAGTATTTT
TRBV4-1	TRBJ1-2	.	13	.	CASSQPGNYGYTF	TGCGCCAGCAGCCAACCAGGAAACTATGGCTACACCTTC
TRBV11-2	TRBJ2-7	TRBD2	14	.	CASSLDGGANEQYF	TGTGCCAGCAGCTTAGACGGGGGGGCGAACGAGCAGTACTTC
TRBV15	TRBJ1-2	TRBD1	13	.	CATSRPGQGAITF	TGTGCCACCAGCAGACCGGGACAGGGGGCCATCACCTTC
TRBV28	TRBJ2-2	TRBD1	14	.	CASWGQGGSGELFF	TGTGCCAGTTGGGGACAGGGGGGATCCGGGGAGCTGTTTTTT
TRBV4-1	TRBJ1-5	.	17	.	CASSQVPPGGNNQPQHF	TGCGCCAGCAGCCAAGTTCCCCCGGGAGGGAACAATCAGCCCCAGCATTTT
TRBV2	TRBJ1-1	TRBD1	18	.	CASKRGRSPELRGTEAFF	TGTGCCAGCAAAAGGGGGCGGAGCCCGGAACTCCGAGGCACTGAAGCTTTCTTT
TRBV5-5	TRBJ1-5	.	15	few	CASSFVGYSNQPQHF	TGTGCCAGCAGCTTTGTCGGTTATAGCAATCAGCCCCAGCATTTT
TRBV29-1	TRBJ2-7	.	14	few	CSVGGYQGSDEQYF	TGCAGCGTTGGAGGCTACCAGGGATCGGACGAGCAGTACTTC
TRBV11-2	TRBJ1-2	.	16	.	CASSLVNTWAIDGYTF	TGTGCCAGCAGCTTAGTAAACACCTGGGCGATCGATGGCTACACCTTC